The present T cell receptor beta chain was sequenced within a study of T cell clonality in common variable immunodeficiency. Study results and caveats: Compared with controls, CVID subjects had fewer shared TCRbeta clones. TCRbeta clonality was increased in CVID versus healthy controls. Common variable immunodeficiency TCR beta sequences reportedly had fewer deletions and N-nucleotide insertions.

This clone was detected many times. The antigen is not known. The CDR3 end is not reached by the read, which stops 3 residues before it; the germline J gene fills it in. The CDR3 consists of 16 residues. Unmatched junction bases numbered 7, after V lost 5 bases and J lost 0 bases. Germline-derived CDR1 and CDR2 are MNHEY and SVGEGT. Blood samples were heparinized, about 4.5 to 9 ml per donor. Sequenced by immunoSEQ multiplex PCR; TCRdb stores in-frame clones only, minus some. The sample includes more than 30,000 clones, none of them occurring once. This clonotype was sampled from a human donor with common variable immunodeficiency. The sequenced material came from peripheral blood mononuclear cells. The chain carries TRBV6-2 or TRBV6-3 and TRBJ2-1, with 7 bases aligning to TRBD2. The sequenced CDR3 bases are TGTGCCAGCAGTCTCCCGGGGGGAAGCTCCTACAATGAG. This encodes CASSLPGGSSYNE. The whole CDR3 sequence is CASSLPGGSSYNEQFF.